Presented here are 30 T cell receptor beta chains from one specimen sequenced in a study of blood T cell repertoires in COVID-19. This table comes from immunoSEQ multiplex PCR, and its TCRdb copy is limited to in-frame clones, with some not included. The repertoire holds roughly 230,000 clones, with approximately 83% as singletons. Sequenced input: peripheral blood. All receptors derive from a woman aged 45-65 years with acute or convalescent COVID-19.

The chain recombines TRBV2 with TRBJ2-5; 12 nucleotides match TRBD1. The CDR3 runs 15 residues. The germline V gene encodes CDR1 SNHLY and CDR2 FYNNEI. Unmatched junction bases numbered 6, after V lost 5 bases and J lost 5 bases. CDR3: CASSRGQGALETQYF. In DNA form, the CDR3 reads TGTGCCAGCAGTAGGGGACAGGGGGCCTTGGAGACCCAGTACTTC.

The chain uses TRBV10-3 and TRBJ2-3; 9 positions match TRBD2. Germline trimming cut 6 bases from V and 0 bases from J; bases unmatched to any gene: 4. The CDR3 extends over 15 amino acids. Germline CDR1 is ENHRY and CDR2 is SYGVKD. CDR3 DNA sequence: TGTGCCATCAGGGCCACTAGCGGGAGCACAGATACGCAGTATTTT. It encodes CAIRATSGSTDTQYF.

This chain's CDR3 is CASSLRDRAPYEQYF. The CDR3 DNA follows: TGTGCCAGCAGCTTAAGGGACAGGGCCCCCTACGAGCAGTACTTC. The V gene is TRBV7-2, the J gene TRBJ2-7; TRBD1 agrees at 9 bases. Germline assignment: CDR1 SGHTA and CDR2 FQGNSA. Trimming cost V 2 bases and J 2 bases; bases outside gene matches: 4. The CDR3 length is 15 residues.

The chain couples TRBV2 to TRBJ1-4; 7 nucleotides align to TRBD1. The CDR3 runs 14 residues. Germline V CDR1 and CDR2: SNHLY, FYNNEI. V shed 3 bases and J 8 bases; nucleotides not matched to a gene: 6. CDR3 coding DNA: TGTGCCAGCAGTGACAGGGGGGCCGGAGAAAAACTGTTTTTT. Its protein product is CASSDRGAGEKLFF.

The chain couples TRBV29-1 to TRBJ1-2; maybe TRBD1 (5 bases). The CDR3 has 16 residues. Trimming left V 3 bases short and J 0 bases short, with 17 bases between. Germline loops: CDR1 SQVTM, CDR2 ANQGSEA. CDR3 in amino acids: CSVDPPGAVSNYGYTF. CDR3 DNA: TGCAGCGTTGACCCCCCTGGGGCAGTCTCTAACTATGGCTACACCTTC.

Only a few counts were recorded for this clone. The chain employs TRBV28 and TRBJ1-2; D gene unclear. Trimming left V 2 bases short and J 5 bases short, with 12 bases between. CDR1 and CDR2 (germline): MDHEN, SYDVKM. The CDR3 contains 14 residues. The CDR3 sequence: CASSLGFGLYGYTF. The CDR3 bases are TGTGCCAGCAGTTTAGGGTTCGGACTATATGGCTACACCTTC.

As DNA, the CDR3 is TGTGCCAGCAGCTCGGGGAGGTTTGACACTGAAGCTTTCTTT. The encoded protein is CASSSGRFDTEAFF. The rearrangement links TRBV7-8 to TRBJ1-1; no firm D call. Germline assignment: CDR1 SGHVS and CDR2 FQNEAQ. Trimming left V 4 bases short and J 3 bases short, with 12 bases between. The CDR3 covers 14 residues.

This clone was found a few times. The J gene is TRBJ2-3, the V gene TRBV4-3; 8 positions agree with TRBD1. From germline, CDR1 is LGHNA and CDR2 YSLEER. Losses at the gene ends were 0 bases for V and 0 bases for J; bases not matched to a gene: 5. The CDR3 totals 17 residues. CDR3 residues: CASSQEGQVLSTDTQYF. The CDR3 DNA reads as TGCGCCAGCAGCCAAGAGGGACAGGTCCTTAGCACAGATACGCAGTATTTT.

This rearrangement joins TRBV4-1 to TRBJ1-1, with 9 positions matching TRBD1. Germline CDR1 reads MGHRA; CDR2 reads YSYEKL. The CDR3 has 16 residues. V was clipped by 4 bases and J by 8 bases; unmatched bases: 14. Written as DNA, the CDR3 is TGCGCCAGCAGCCCTCGCCCGGGACAGGGCCATCTAGAAGCTTTCTTT. This translates into CASSPRPGQGHLEAFF.

This chain links TRBV10-3 with TRBJ2-5, with a weak D call TRBD1 (6 bases). The germline V gene has CDR1 ENHRY and CDR2 SYGVKD. CDR3 size: 13 residues. V was trimmed by 3 bases and J by 3 bases, leaving 8 bases between them. The CDR3 DNA is TGTGCCATCAGTGATGGGGGCGAAGAGACCCAGTACTTC. Its protein product is CAISDGGEETQYF.

The chain links TRBV27 to TRBJ2-2, with 7 bases aligning to TRBD2. CDR3 length: 14 residues. Germline V lookup: CDR1 MNHEY, CDR2 SMNVEV (reference sequence). V shed 3 bases, J shed 6 bases, and the junction held 4 bases outside the gene matches. DNA of the CDR3: TGTGCCAGCAGTTTGGGTAGCGGGCCCGGGGAGCTGTTTTTT. Amino acid sequence: CASSLGSGPGELFF.

V usage is TRBV7-9 and J usage is TRBJ1-1, with a tentative D call TRBD1 (6 bases). V was trimmed by 5 bases and J by 8 bases, leaving 15 bases between them. The germline V gene has CDR1 SEHNR and CDR2 FQNEAQ (reference sequence). The CDR3 sequence is 13 residues long. CDR3 sequence reads: CASSQGTLWEAFF. The CDR3 DNA sequence: TGTGCCAGCAGCCAGGGGACCCTCTGGGAAGCTTTCTTT.

The V gene is TRBV5-6, the J gene TRBJ2-1, with 15 bases lining up with TRBD2. CDR3 size: 17 residues. The germline CDR1 and CDR2 sequences are SGHDT and YYEEEE. V gave up 4 bases and J gave up 5 bases; unmatched junction bases: 7. The CDR3 protein is CASSLGLAGGRNNEQFF. CDR3 in DNA: TGTGCCAGCAGCCTCGGACTAGCGGGGGGGCGGAACAATGAGCAGTTCTTC.

The chain links TRBV7-2 to TRBJ2-7, with TRBD2 matching over 7 bases. CDR1 and CDR2 (germline): SGHTA, FQGNSA. V gave up 5 bases and J gave up 4 bases; unmatched junction bases: 20. CDR3 length: 18 residues. The CDR3 spells CASSPPQLADITMYEQYF. CDR3 bases: TGTGCCAGCAGCCCCCCGCAGCTAGCGGATATAACTATGTACGAGCAGTACTTC.

A single count supports this clone. The chain links TRBV7-2 to TRBJ2-1; D uncertain. Germline values: CDR1 SGHTA, CDR2 FQGNSA. V lost 3 bases, J lost 12 bases, and 12 bases lay in between. The CDR3 is 12 residues long. Written as DNA, the CDR3 is TGTGCCAGCAGCTTCCCCCCGGAGCCGCAGTTCTTC. Translating gives CASSFPPEPQFF.

This chain uses TRBV28 with TRBJ2-2, with 10 nucleotides matching TRBD2. CDR1 and CDR2 (germline): MDHEN, SYDVKM. The CDR3 totals 15 residues. J gave up 1 base and V 11 bases, and 7 bases lay outside the gene matches. CDR3 sequence (DNA): TGTGCCTCGATTAGCGGGGGGTTGAACACCGGGGAGCTGTTTTTT. Translating gives CASISGGLNTGELFF.

This chain uses TRBV19 with TRBJ2-1; D not certain. The CDR3 has 14 residues. Germline CDR1 LNHDA, CDR2 SQIVND (reference sequence). Trimming pared 3 bases from V and 3 bases from J, leaving 9 bases between. This CDR3 is CASSIRSLYNEQFF. The DNA of the CDR3 is TGTGCCAGTAGTATCCGGTCTCTCTACAATGAGCAGTTCTTC.

The chain joins TRBV27 to TRBJ1-5; 8 bases align to TRBD1. V shed 1 base and J 4 bases; nucleotides not matched to a gene: 6. Germline V gene data show CDR1 as MNHEY and CDR2 as SMNVEV (reference sequence). CDR3 length: 16 amino acids. CDR3 nucleotide sequence: TGTGCCAGCAGTTTATGGTCAGGGGGCGGTAATCAGCCCCAGCATTTT. It translates to CASSLWSGGGNQPQHF.

The CDR3 bases are TGTGCCAGCAGCTTACCAGGGTGGGGGCCCCAGCATTTT. It encodes CASSLPGWGPQHF. The chain uses TRBV7-2 and TRBJ1-5; TRBD1 might be the D (5 bases). Germline CDR1 is SGHTA and CDR2 is FQGNSA. This CDR3 spans 13 amino acids. V gave up 2 bases and J gave up 9 bases, with 11 bases separating them.

The J gene is TRBJ2-7, the V gene TRBV5-4; 8 nucleotides line up with TRBD1. The CDR3 extends over 15 amino acids. Germline V gene sequence: CDR1 SGHNT, CDR2 YYREEE (reference sequence). Germline trimming cut 4 bases from V and 6 bases from J; bases unmatched to any gene: 12. CDR3 sequence reads: CASSTSRQGFFEQYF. Here the CDR3 DNA reads TGTGCCAGCAGCACCTCCCGACAGGGGTTCTTCGAGCAGTACTTC.

CDR3 in DNA: TGTGCCAGCCTTTCAGGGGCGAACACTGAAGCTTTCTTT. Encoded protein: CASLSGANTEAFF. This chain links TRBV5-4 with TRBJ1-1, with a weak D call TRBD1 (6 bases). The CDR3 is 13 amino acids. Germline CDR1 and CDR2: SGHNT and YYREEE (reference sequence). Trimming removed 7 bases from V and 1 base from J, with 11 bases in between.

The chain uses TRBV6-2 or TRBV6-3 and TRBJ1-1; D ambiguous. Germline-derived CDR1 and CDR2 are MNHEY and SVGEGT. CDR3 length equals 15 residues. Trimming took 0 bases from V and 0 from J, leaving 8 bases between them. CDR3 in DNA: TGTGCCAGCAGTTACTCGGGCAACTTGAACACTGAAGCTTTCTTT. Translating it yields CASSYSGNLNTEAFF.

V gene TRBV7-8 combines with J gene TRBJ2-2, with a weak D call TRBD2 (5 bases). The CDR3 is 15 residues long. Trimming removed 5 bases at V and 3 bases at J, with 13 bases between. Germline loops: CDR1 SGHVS, CDR2 FQNEAQ. CDR3 residues: CASSRAEGHTGELFF. The CDR3, as DNA: TGTGCCAGCAGCCGAGCCGAGGGTCACACCGGGGAGCTGTTTTTT.

V is TRBV7-2 and J is TRBJ2-2; no firm D call. V was cut by 3 bases and J by 5 bases, with 7 bases left in between. The CDR3 contains 13 residues. Germline V lookup: CDR1 SGHTA, CDR2 FQGNSA. The CDR3 nucleotides are TGTGCCAGCAGCTTCGAGAGGACCGGGGAGCTGTTTTTT. Its protein is CASSFERTGELFF.

The V and J genes are TRBV7-3 and TRBJ2-7; D is perhaps TRBD1 (6 bases). CDR3 length: 15 amino acids. Trimming cost V 5 bases and J 3 bases, with 17 bases left between them. CDR1 SGHTA and CDR2 FQGTGA come from the germline V gene. The CDR3 here is CASSPGQGRFYEQYF. The CDR3 DNA sequence: TGTGCCAGCAGCCCTGGGCAGGGGCGATTCTACGAGCAGTACTTC.

The CDR3 is CATSDPGLAGGDTQYF. The CDR3 DNA follows: TGTGCCACCAGTGACCCGGGACTAGCGGGGGGCGATACGCAGTATTTT. The chain employs TRBV24-1 and TRBJ2-3, with TRBD2 matching over 15 bases. The CDR3 covers 16 residues. CDR1 KGHDR and CDR2 SFDVKD come from the germline V gene. The J segment lost 6 bases and the V segment lost 4 bases, leaving 4 bases of the junction unmatched.

The chain recombines TRBV2 with TRBJ2-3, with 8 nucleotides matching TRBD1. The CDR3 loop spans 15 amino acids. The V gene end was trimmed by 5 bases and the J gene end by 5 bases; junction bases not matched to a gene: 9. CDR1 and CDR2 from the germline V gene are SNHLY and FYNNEI. CDR3 coding DNA: TGTGCCAGCAGTCCCCAGGGGGCGACAGGAGATACGCAGTATTTT. Amino acid sequence: CASSPQGATGDTQYF.

This clone was detected only once. The chain has TRBV11-2 and TRBJ2-2; D is ambiguous. CDR1 and CDR2 (germline): SGHAT, FQNNGV. Trimming removed 0 bases at V and 2 bases at J, with 4 bases between. The CDR3 spans 14 residues. CDR3 protein: CASSLELNTGELFF. The CDR3 DNA reads TGTGCCAGCAGCTTAGAACTTAACACCGGGGAGCTGTTTTTT.

This chain uses TRBV4-1 with TRBJ2-5; D is undetermined. With 4 bases removed from V and 5 bases from J, the gap between germline ends came to 14 bases. The CDR3 has 14 amino acids. The germline CDR1 and CDR2 sequences are MGHRA and YSYEKL. The CDR3 loop reads CASSPPREPETQYF. Here the CDR3 DNA reads TGCGCCAGCAGCCCCCCTAGAGAACCCGAGACCCAGTACTTC.

The count of this clone is one. The chain recombines TRBV30 with TRBJ2-1; 8 bases align to TRBD2. Germline CDR1 reads GTSNPN; CDR2 reads SVGIG (reference sequence). The junction had 14 bases not matched to a gene; V was cut back by 1 base and J by 6 bases. This CDR3 spans 17 amino acids. The CDR3 protein is CAWSGLIAGRGRNEQFF. In nucleotides, the CDR3 is TGTGCCTGGAGTGGGTTAATAGCGGGACGCGGGCGCAATGAGCAGTTCTTC.